Here is one TCR beta chain with its context. This sample stems from a study of blood T cell repertoires in COVID-19. Overall study context: Acute and convalescent COVID-19 samples came from the United States, Italy and Spain. In each case, the material was cDNA or gDNA derived from T cells, B-cell-depleted T cells, or PBMCs.

Germline CDR1 and CDR2: LNHDA and SQIVND (reference sequence). The CDR3 is 13 residues long. V was shortened by 6 bases and J by 8 bases, with 14 bases between the two germline ends. Seattle patients were enrolled while actively infected and followed longitudinally. Authors' processing steps: Amplification of reference gene primers provided the estimated nucleated cell counts. The table came from immunoSEQ multiplex PCR; TCRdb's copy has only in-frame clones and leaves some out. Clonal size and the V and J genes are those of that table, whereas D and trimming came from the DNA. The sample has some 68,000 clones; 70% to 90% are singletons.

Sequenced material: peripheral blood. The clonotype was recovered from a woman aged 50 to 60 with COVID-19, enrolled during active disease. V gene TRBV19 combines with J gene TRBJ2-1; D ambiguous. CDR3 amino acids: CASSSGPGDEQFF. The CDR3 coding sequence is TGTGCCAGTAGCTCGGGTCCCGGAGATGAGCAGTTCTTC.